This T cell receptor beta chain comes out of a study of blood T cell repertoires in COVID-19. Study-level information: The United States, Italy and Spain were the sources of the acute and convalescent COVID-19 samples. PBMCs, B-cell-depleted T cells, or T cells were the source of the cDNA or gDNA that made up the material.

The trim removed 4 bases at V and 3 bases at J, leaving 6 bases unmatched. The CDR3 length is 15 residues. Per germline, CDR1 MNHEY and CDR2 SVGAGI. The data were produced by immunoSEQ multiplex PCR, yet TCRdb's version contains in-frame clones alone and is incomplete. Of some 50,000 clones listed, around four fifths are singletons. The material sequenced was peripheral blood. The gene calls are TRBV6-5 and TRBJ2-7; 10 bases agree with TRBD1. The TCR comes from an elderly woman with acute or convalescent COVID-19. In nucleotides, the CDR3 is TGTGCCAGCAGTTCCCTGGGACAGGGGTTCTACGAGCAGTACTTC. This gives the protein CASSSLGQGFYEQYF.